This T cell receptor (beta chain) was sequenced during a study of graft-versus-host responses after intestinal transplantation. Whole-study context: Transplantation in recipients was multivisceral, liver-intestinal, or isolated intestinal. Induction using anti-thymocyte globulin, followed by tacrolimus and steroids for 3 to 4 years, was given to all recipients. Findings of the study overall: Peak circulating GvH clone levels tracked with early post-transplant HvG declines. Among recipient marrow samples, GvH clones were found; some appeared first in ileum or blood.

TCRdb keeps only in-frame clones here, not all; method: immunoSEQ multiplex PCR. The sample lists 80,000 or so clones, around 92% seen once, with over 0.55% in the top ten. Details on this clone: Its antigen remains unknown.

Trimming cost V 2 bases and J 2 bases, with 13 bases left between them. Germline CDR1 MNHEY, CDR2 SMNVEV (reference sequence). The CDR3 length is 16 residues. The sequencing here drew on PBMCs, taken 98 days after intestinal transplantation. This sequence joins TRBV27 and TRBJ2-1; weak D call: TRBD2 (5 bases). The source is a human patient who received an intestinal transplant, so some T cells may come from the graft donor. The CDR3 loop reads CASSLPPTGTYNEQFF. The CDR3 DNA reads TGTGCCAGCAGTTTACCCCCTACGGGAACCTACAATGAGCAGTTCTTC.